The 28 T cell receptor beta chains below come from one sample, sequenced in a study of regulatory T cells in long-lasting Graves disease. As for time point: persistent/refractory GD, antithyroid drugs over 5 years with positive TRAb. PBMCs were the source of the RNA used for TCR sequencing. CDR3-region Arm-PCR and iRepertoire HTBI primers produced the TCR beta libraries. TCRdb itself ran the multiplex PCR reads through MiXCR, one entry per CDR3 protein. There are more than 300,000 distinct CDR3 sequences in the sample; roughly 20% occur only once, and approximately 28% lies in the top ten. The sample consisted of peripheral blood mononuclear cells (PBMCs), taken when the disease was refractory, from a patient treated with antithyroid drugs. These receptors came from a woman aged 40 to 55 with Graves disease.

A note on this clonotype: A much larger clone is a single base away; this may be a read error. The V and J genes are TRBV7-9 and TRBJ1-4; D not certain. The CDR3 runs 17 residues. V was clipped by 5 bases and J by 0 bases, with 16 bases between them. Germline assignment: CDR1 SEHNR and CDR2 FQNEAQ (reference sequence). The CDR3 spells CASSTRQACATNEKLFF. In DNA form, the CDR3 reads TGTGCCAGCAGCACCAGACAAGCCTGTGCAACTAATGAAAAACTGTTTTTT.

This sequence joins TRBV6-1 and TRBJ1-1; D uncertain. Germline lookup yields CDR1 MNHNS and CDR2 SASEGT. Deletions cut 5 bases from V and 4 bases from J, with 17 bases between. This CDR3 region has 15 residues. DNA of the CDR3: TGTGCCAGCAGTCTCGCGGGCCCTTGGGCCACTGAAGCTTTCTTT. It encodes CASSLAGPWATEAFF.

This clonotype was detected a few times. The chain couples TRBV7-8 to TRBJ2-7, with D tentatively TRBD1 (7 bases). The V gene's germline CDR1 is SGHVS and CDR2 FQNEAQ. This CDR3 contains 16 residues. V lost 5 bases and J lost 6, with 23 bases in between. CDR3 coding DNA: TGTGCCAGCAGCATACTAGCCTCGGACAGGATAGGCGAGCAGTACTTC. Its protein is CASSILASDRIGEQYF. Supplemented by reference TRBV7-8 and TRBJ2-7, the full variable domain reads GAGVSQSPRYKVAKRGQDVALRCDPISGHVSLFWYQQALGQGPEFLTYFQNEAQLDKSGLPSDRFFAERPEGSVSTLKIQRTQQEDSAVYLCASSILASDRIGEQYFGPGTRLTVT.

This clonotype was seen ten or more times. The V call is TRBV15, the J call TRBJ1-1; D gene ambiguous. CDR1 and CDR2 (germline): LNHNV, YYDKDF (reference sequence). This CDR3 has 16 residues. Trimming stripped 0 bases from V and 2 bases from J, with 13 bases between. The DNA for the CDR3 is TGTGCCACCAGCAGAGACGCCTTCGACCGAAACACTGAAGCTTTCTTT. As protein: CATSRDAFDRNTEAFF.

This clonotype was detected a few times. This rearrangement joins TRBV9 to TRBJ2-2; TRBD2 matches at 8 bases. With V trimmed by 4 bases and J by 4 bases, 6 bases remained unmatched. The CDR3 is 15 amino acids. Germline V gene lookup returns CDR1 SGDLS and CDR2 YYNGEE. CDR3 nucleotide sequence: TGTGCCAGCAGCTCAACCGGGACTAGCACCGGGGAGCTGTTTTTT. It is translated as CASSSTGTSTGELFF.

This clonotype was seen ten or more times. This sequence joins TRBV28 and TRBJ2-7; TRBD2 matches 9 bases. This CDR3 contains 18 residues. CDR1 MDHEN and CDR2 SYDVKM come from the germline V gene. The J segment lost 3 bases and the V segment lost 6 bases, leaving 18 bases of the junction unmatched. The CDR3 is CASRKKNLPGLAFYEQYF. The CDR3 coding sequence is TGTGCCAGCAGAAAGAAAAACCTACCGGGACTAGCATTCTACGAGCAGTACTTC.

There are many counts of this clonotype. V usage is TRBV2 and J usage is TRBJ2-2; D is ambiguous. Looked up from germline, CDR1 is SNHLY and CDR2 is FYNNEI. The V end lost 8 bases, the J end lost 7 bases, and 5 bases lay between the germline ends. CDR3 size: 10 residues. The CDR3 DNA reads as TGTGCCAGCTCTCACGGGGAGCTGTTTTTT. Amino acids: CASSHGELFF.

This clonotype was picked up a small number of times. This rearrangement joins TRBV20-1 to TRBJ2-2, with 8 bases matching TRBD2. V lost 5 bases and J lost 5; bases outside the gene matches: 4. Germline CDR1 is DFQATT and CDR2 is SNEGSKA (reference sequence). The CDR3 length is 13 residues. The CDR3 spells CSAAVAGTGELFF. The CDR3, as DNA: TGCAGTGCTGCCGTAGCGGGAACCGGGGAGCTGTTTTTT.

A note on this clonotype: This may stem from a read error, because a much larger clone lies one nucleotide away. J is TRBJ1-5 and V is TRBV28, with 8 bases fitting TRBD1. V trimming: 6 bases; J trimming: 9 bases; junction bases outside the gene matches: 13. CDR3 size: 15 residues. Germline-derived CDR1 and CDR2 are MDHEN and SYDVKM. The CDR3: CASRLTGVSRRPQHF. As DNA, the CDR3 is TGTGCCAGCAGATTGACAGGGGTGTCGCGTCGGCCCCAGCATTTT.

The chain is built from TRBV6-5 and TRBJ1-6; D unclear. The V gene lost 0 bases and the J gene lost 3 bases, with 6 bases spanning the gap. CDR1 is MNHEY, CDR2 SVGAGI, per germline. This CDR3 is 15 amino acids long. The chain's CDR3 is CASSYSEGYNSPLHF. Here the CDR3 DNA reads TGTGCCAGCAGTTACTCGGAAGGCTATAATTCACCCCTCCACTTT.

This clonotype was observed a few times. The genes are TRBV5-6 and TRBJ1-1; no firm D call. Trimming left V 1 base short and J 1 base short, with 5 bases between. The CDR3 spans 13 residues. CDR1 is SGHDT, CDR2 YYEEEE, per germline. CDR3 protein: CASSLFKNTEAFF. For the CDR3, the DNA is TGTGCCAGCAGCTTGTTTAAGAACACTGAAGCTTTCTTT.

The CDR3 sequence: CASSLRVAGQGANEQYF. CDR3 in DNA: TGTGCCAGCAGTCTAAGGGTTGCGGGACAGGGGGCCAACGAGCAGTACTTC. The V gene is TRBV7-9, the J gene TRBJ2-7, with 12 bases lining up with TRBD1. The CDR3 runs 17 residues. Losses at the gene ends were 6 bases for V and 5 bases for J; bases not matched to a gene: 14. CDR1 is SEHNR, CDR2 FQNEAQ, per germline (reference sequence).

This clonotype was seen many times. This chain joins TRBV12-3 or TRBV12-4 and TRBJ2-7; 12 positions match TRBD2. The CDR3 covers 16 residues. V trimming: 3 bases; J trimming: 3 bases; junction bases outside the gene matches: 6. Written as DNA, the CDR3 is TGTGCCAGCAGTTTTACCGGGACTAGCGGGTTCTACGAGCAGTACTTC. This codes for CASSFTGTSGFYEQYF.

The sample holds many counts of this clonotype. This chain uses TRBV6-1 with TRBJ1-5; D remains unclear. The CDR3 is 14 residues long. Trimming left V 8 bases short and J 4 bases short, with 15 bases between. From germline, CDR1 is MNHNS and CDR2 SASEGT. CDR3 residues: CASGPTDGNQPQHF. The CDR3 region has the DNA TGTGCCAGCGGACCGACTGACGGTAATCAGCCCCAGCATTTT.

This clonotype has only one observation. The V gene is TRBV19, the J gene TRBJ1-5; D uncertain. Germline CDR1 LNHDA, CDR2 SQIVND (reference sequence). V was cut by 3 bases and J by 6 bases, with 9 bases left in between. The CDR3 spans 13 residues. CDR3: CASSMGYSQPQHF. In DNA, the CDR3 is TGTGCCAGTAGTATGGGCTATAGTCAGCCCCAGCATTTT. Combining the CDR3 with reference TRBV19 and TRBJ1-5 gives the whole variable domain DGGITQSPKYLFRKEGQNVTLSCEQNLNHDAMYWYRQDPGQGLRLIYYSQIVNDFQKGDIAEGYSVSREKKESFPLTVTSAQKNPTAFYLCASSMGYSQPQHFGDGTRLSIL.

This clonotype was seen a few times. This chain connects TRBV20-1 to TRBJ1-1, with 8 bases identical to TRBD1. Germline CDR1 DFQATT, CDR2 SNEGSKA (reference sequence). The CDR3 covers 15 residues. Trimming removed 5 bases from V and 1 base from J; junction bases left unmatched: 9. Written as DNA, the CDR3 is TGCAGTGCTCACTCCCCCGGGACAGGGAACACTGAAGCTTTCTTT. Translating it yields CSAHSPGTGNTEAFF.

The table lists this clonotype with a few counts. DNA of the CDR3: TGCGCCAGCAGTGAGCCGGGACTAGCAGCAACCTACGAGCAGTACTTC. Its translation: CASSEPGLAATYEQYF. The chain carries TRBV10-2 and TRBJ2-7, with 9 bases identical to TRBD2. CDR3 length equals 16 residues. CDR1 and CDR2 (germline): WSHSY, SAAADI. V dropped 2 bases and J dropped 2; count of bases not matched to a gene: 7.

The rearrangement links TRBV7-9 to TRBJ2-7; 7 bases match TRBD1. The germline V gene has CDR1 SEHNR and CDR2 FQNEAQ (reference sequence). Trimming at V came to 4 bases and at J to 0 bases, leaving 12 bases not matched to a gene. The CDR3 consists of 17 residues. CDR3 sequence reads: CASSSTVGQIHSYEQYF. CDR3 DNA sequence: TGTGCCAGCAGCTCGACCGTGGGACAGATCCACTCCTACGAGCAGTACTTC.

This rearrangement joins TRBV7-9 to TRBJ1-5; TRBD1 might be the D (6 bases). Germline V lookup: CDR1 SEHNR, CDR2 FQNEAQ (reference sequence). CDR3 length: 15 residues. V gave up 3 bases and J gave up 4 bases, with 13 bases separating them. CDR3 in amino acids: CASSLGTQGNQPQHF. DNA for the CDR3: TGTGCCAGCAGCTTGGGAACCCAGGGGAATCAGCCCCAGCATTTT.

This clonotype was seen at least ten times. V is TRBV28 and J is TRBJ2-3; D ambiguous. The CDR3 is 12 amino acids. Between the trimmed V and J ends, which lost 6 bases and 0 bases, there was a span of 4 bases. The germline V gene encodes CDR1 MDHEN and CDR2 SYDVKM. CDR3 sequence reads: CASRLSTDTQYF. DNA of the CDR3: TGTGCCAGCAGGCTCAGCACAGATACGCAGTATTTT. Together with reference TRBV28 and TRBJ2-3, the CDR3 gives the full variable domain: DVKVTQSSRYLVKRTGEKVFLECVQDMDHENMFWYRQDPGLGLRLIYFSYDVKMKEKGDIPEGYSVSREKKERFSLILESASTNQTSMYLCASRLSTDTQYFGPGTRLTVL.

The chain is built from TRBV11-2 and TRBJ2-1, with D possibly TRBD2 on 5 matching bases. Germline CDR1 SGHAT, CDR2 FQNNGV. The length of the CDR3 is 16 residues. The germline V and J ends were trimmed by 4 bases and 0 bases, with 13 bases remaining between them. CDR3 nucleotides: TGTGCCAGCAGCTACAGAGCGGAGAGCTCCTACAATGAGCAGTTCTTC. Translation: CASSYRAESSYNEQFF.

The chain uses TRBV10-2 and TRBJ2-2; 7 positions match TRBD2. Germline CDR1 reads WSHSY; CDR2 reads SAAADI. The CDR3 covers 16 residues. V shed 7 bases and J 4 bases; nucleotides not matched to a gene: 12. The CDR3 DNA reads TGCGCCAGCACCATCGGGCTAGCGGCATCCACCGGGGAGCTGTTTTTT. Protein product: CASTIGLAASTGELFF.

This clonotype was found many times. The genes are TRBV28 and TRBJ1-1; D not resolved. CDR3 length equals 18 residues. Trimming left V 4 bases short and J 2 bases short, with 23 bases between. Germline lookup yields CDR1 MDHEN and CDR2 SYDVKM. The CDR3 coding sequence is TGTGCCAGCAGTTCCGTTAGTTGGGCCCCCCGGGGAAACACTGAAGCTTTCTTT. It encodes CASSSVSWAPRGNTEAFF.

This clonotype was counted many times. This rearrangement joins TRBV6-2 or TRBV6-3 to TRBJ2-7, with TRBD1 matching over 7 bases. Per germline, CDR1 MNHEY and CDR2 SVGEGT. V was clipped by 6 bases and J by 2 bases; unmatched bases: 7. This CDR3 comprises 14 residues. For the CDR3, the DNA is TGTGCCAGCAGGACAGGGTTTCCTCCCTACGAGCAGTACTTC. This codes for CASRTGFPPYEQYF.

This clonotype has just a few counts. This chain joins TRBV27 and TRBJ2-1; no reliable D call. The V end lost 6 bases, the J end lost 9 bases, and 9 bases lay between the germline ends. Per the germline V gene, CDR1 is MNHEY and CDR2 is SMNVEV (reference sequence). The CDR3 loop spans 11 amino acids. CDR3 DNA: TGTGCCAGCAGCAAGATAGGTGAGCAGTTCTTC. Translation: CASSKIGEQFF.

This clonotype appeared a few times. The chain joins TRBV5-6 to TRBJ2-7; TRBD2 aligns across 7 bases. The CDR3 consists of 15 residues. J gave up 2 bases and V 4 bases, and 9 bases lay outside the gene matches. Germline V lookup: CDR1 SGHDT, CDR2 YYEEEE. The DNA for the CDR3 is TGTGCCAGCAGCCCCGTAGCGGGTTCGACCTACGAGCAGTACTTC. Amino acids: CASSPVAGSTYEQYF. The whole variable domain, filled in from reference TRBV5-6 and TRBJ2-7, reads DAGVTQSPTHLIKTRGQQVTLRCSPKSGHDTVSWYQQALGQGPQFIFQYYEEEERQRGNFPDRFSGHQFPNYSSELNVNALLLGDSALYLCASSPVAGSTYEQYFGPGTRLTVT.

The chain has TRBV29-1 and TRBJ2-7, with TRBD1 matching over 8 bases. This CDR3 spans 14 amino acids. Germline V lookup: CDR1 SQVTM, CDR2 ANQGSEA. Trimming cost V 2 bases and J 5 bases; bases outside gene matches: 8. This chain's CDR3 is CSVESGQGADEQYF. CDR3 in DNA: TGCAGCGTTGAAAGTGGACAGGGTGCCGACGAGCAGTACTTC.

This clonotype occurred many times. V gene TRBV7-8 combines with J gene TRBJ2-7; D not resolved. With 1 base removed from V and 4 bases from J, the gap between germline ends came to 20 bases. In germline, CDR1 is SGHVS, CDR2 FQNEAQ. The CDR3 runs to 17 residues. CDR3 amino acids: CASSLVRKDPSPYEQYF. The CDR3 nucleotides read TGTGCCAGCAGCTTAGTCCGGAAGGACCCCTCACCTTACGAGCAGTACTTC.